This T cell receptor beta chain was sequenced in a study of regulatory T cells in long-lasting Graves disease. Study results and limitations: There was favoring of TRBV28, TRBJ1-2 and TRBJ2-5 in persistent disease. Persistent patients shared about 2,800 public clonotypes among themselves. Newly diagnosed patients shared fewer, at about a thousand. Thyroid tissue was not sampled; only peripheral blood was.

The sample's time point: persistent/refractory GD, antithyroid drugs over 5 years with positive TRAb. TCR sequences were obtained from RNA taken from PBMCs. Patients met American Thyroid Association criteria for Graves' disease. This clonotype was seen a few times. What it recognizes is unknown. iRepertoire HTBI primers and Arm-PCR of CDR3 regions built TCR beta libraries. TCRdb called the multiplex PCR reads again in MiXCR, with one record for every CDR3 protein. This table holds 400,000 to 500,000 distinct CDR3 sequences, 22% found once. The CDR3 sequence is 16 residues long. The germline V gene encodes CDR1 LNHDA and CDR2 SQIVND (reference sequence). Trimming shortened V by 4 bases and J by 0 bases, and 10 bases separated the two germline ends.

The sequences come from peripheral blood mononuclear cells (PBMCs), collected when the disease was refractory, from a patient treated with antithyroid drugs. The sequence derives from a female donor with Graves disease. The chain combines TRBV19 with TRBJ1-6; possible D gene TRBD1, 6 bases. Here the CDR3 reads CASSRDTSSYNSPLHF. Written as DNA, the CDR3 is TGTGCCAGTAGTAGGGACACGAGCTCCTATAATTCACCCCTCCACTTT.